This T cell receptor (beta chain) was identified during a study of control samples from healthy donors and cancer patients (dated by TCRdb to 2020 to 2022). Taken from the germline V gene, the CDR1 and CDR2 loops are KGHDR and SFDVKD. The CDR3 numbers 18 residues from cysteine through phenylalanine. The kept DNA is CDR3 alone, 54 bases in frame from the first base. V and J lose 4 bases and 2 bases, and a span of 22 bases separates them. The library was produced with the immunoSEQ multiplex PCR assay. Entries here come from immuneACCESS through TCRdb and include only in-frame sequences with V and J called. Some clones fail to appear in such tables; in the studies checked, an unresolved V gene covers under half of the shortfall, and the cause of the remainder is unknown. The sample table shows around 95,000 clones, and just under 85% are seen once. 15% to 20% of the sample comes from the top ten. As to this clone: Its antigen target is currently unknown. No clone much larger than this one lies a single base away; base qualities are absent.

The chain is made from TRBV24-1 and TRBJ1-2; perhaps TRBD1 is the D gene, with 6 bases matching. Input material: blood. The sequence was obtained from a young man in good health. The CDR3 loop reads CATSEGAGRGESNYGYTF. The nucleotide sequence is TGTGCCACCAGTGAGGGGGCCGGGCGTGGGGAATCGAACTATGGCTACACCTTC.